What follows are 20 T cell receptor beta chains derived from one specimen sequenced in a study of low-dose radiotherapy and immunotherapy resistance in tumors. Priming of first-strand cDNA relied on TRAV- and TRBV-specific primers (covering alpha and beta chains). Both a constant-region primer and a V-primer adapter served to amplify TCRs across roughly 22 PCR cycles. TCRdb independently ran MiXCR on the reads; one entry per CDR3 protein. The table records about 18,000 distinct CDR3 sequences, about 73% of them present only once. These TCRs come from a human donor with advanced metastatic prostate, ovarian, gallbladder or colorectal cancer (not recorded which). This table probably holds off-target reads from a library built for another chain.

This chain uses TRBV19 with TRBJ2-1, with D perhaps matching TRBD1 (7 bases). Between the trimmed V and J ends, which lost 8 bases and 3 bases, there was a span of 11 bases. The CDR3 consists of 13 residues. Germline V lookup: CDR1 LNHDA, CDR2 SQIVND (reference sequence). For the CDR3, the DNA is TGTGCCAGTGGGGGGACAGACTACAATGAGCAGTTCTTC. Translating gives CASGGTDYNEQFF.

This clonotype was seen once. The chain combines TRBV10-3 with TRBJ2-3; TRBD2 is a possible D gene (6 bases). This CDR3 is 13 amino acids long. The V and J ends lost 10 bases and 2 bases respectively, with 13 bases between them. The germline CDR1 and CDR2 sequences are ENHRY and SYGVKD. Here the CDR3 DNA reads TGTGCCAGCCACGGGGGACCCACAGATACGCAGTATTTT. The encoded protein is CASHGGPTDTQYF.

This clonotype was observed a few times. This sequence joins TRBV6-2 or TRBV6-3 and TRBJ1-5; D is unclear. Trimming cost V 9 bases and J 6 bases, with 15 bases left between them. The V gene's germline CDR1 is MNHEY and CDR2 SVGEGT. The CDR3 sequence is 13 residues long. CDR3 in amino acids: CARPTEKPQPQHF. The DNA for the CDR3 is TGTGCCAGACCAACAGAGAAACCTCAGCCCCAGCATTTT.

The CDR3 bases are TGCGCCAGCAGCTTGGGGGAGGTGAACACTGAAGCTTTCTTT. It codes for CASSLGEVNTEAFF. The V call is TRBV5-1, the J call TRBJ1-1; no firm D call. This CDR3 has 14 residues. Trimming pared 0 bases from V and 0 bases from J, leaving 6 bases between. CDR1 and CDR2 (germline): SGHRS, YFSETQ. Supplemented by reference TRBV5-1 and TRBJ1-1, the full variable domain reads KAGVTQTPRYLIKTRGQQVTLSCSPISGHRSVSWYQQTPGQGLQFLFEYFSETQRNKGNFPGRFSGRQFSNSRSEMNVSTLELGDSALYLCASSLGEVNTEAFFGQGTRLTVV.

This sequence joins TRBV3-1 and TRBJ2-7; 15 nucleotides match TRBD2. Germline assignment: CDR1 LGHDT and CDR2 YNNKEL (reference sequence). J lost 3 bases, V lost 6 bases, and 3 bases had no gene match. The CDR3 covers 15 residues. The CDR3 region is CASRGLAGGHYEQYF. DNA of the CDR3: TGTGCCAGCAGGGGACTAGCGGGAGGTCACTACGAGCAGTACTTC.

The rearrangement links TRBV6-1 to TRBJ1-1; D unclear. V lost 8 bases and J lost 5, with 15 bases in between. The CDR3 runs to 13 residues. In germline, CDR1 is MNHNS, CDR2 SASEGT. CDR3 region: CASPNRAKTEAFF. The CDR3 nucleotides read TGTGCCAGCCCGAACCGTGCCAAGACTGAAGCTTTCTTT.

The rearrangement joins TRBV19 to TRBJ2-2; D is possibly TRBD1 (5 bases). There are 14 residues in the CDR3. V lost 3 bases and J lost 9, with 14 bases in between. Germline loops: CDR1 LNHDA, CDR2 SQIVND (reference sequence). For the CDR3, the DNA is TGTGCCAGTAGTATCAGTCTCCAGGACAGGGAGCTGTTTTTT. It is translated as CASSISLQDRELFF.

The CDR3 DNA reads as TGTGCCAGTAGTATCTACGGGACAGGTATTTACGAGCAGTACTTC. Translation: CASSIYGTGIYEQYF. The rearrangement joins TRBV19 to TRBJ2-7, with 8 bases identical to TRBD1. The CDR3 sequence is 15 residues long. Germline CDR1 reads LNHDA; CDR2 reads SQIVND (reference sequence). Trimming cost V 3 bases and J 4 bases; bases outside gene matches: 8.

The chain combines TRBV2 with TRBJ2-3; 7 positions agree with TRBD1. The CDR3 is 15 residues long. V was clipped by 7 bases and J by 2 bases; unmatched bases: 9. The germline CDR1 and CDR2 sequences are SNHLY and FYNNEI. The CDR3 DNA sequence: TGTGCCAGCATCCGGCCCGGACAGGCCACAGATACGCAGTATTTT. The encoded protein is CASIRPGQATDTQYF.

This clonotype was seen only a few times. This sequence joins TRBV20-1 and TRBJ2-1; D gene uncertain. From germline, CDR1 is DFQATT and CDR2 SNEGSKA (reference sequence). Trimming left V 1 base short and J 9 bases short, with 10 bases between. This CDR3 is built from 12 residues. CDR3 bases: TGCAGTGCTAGAGGGCAGGTGGGTGAGCAGTTCTTC. Its translation: CSARGQVGEQFF.

This clonotype was seen just once. The V call is TRBV6-2 or TRBV6-3, the J call TRBJ1-1; maybe TRBD1 (5 bases). The germline gives CDR1 MNHEY, CDR2 SVGEGT. The V end was cut by 6 bases, the J end by 0 bases, with 20 bases between. The CDR3 spans 17 residues. CDR3 in amino acids: CASSYYLGGAVNTEAFF. CDR3 bases: TGTGCCAGCAGCTATTATCTCGGCGGGGCAGTGAACACTGAAGCTTTCTTT.

V and J are TRBV28 and TRBJ2-7, with a possible D match to TRBD2 (6 bases). Trimming shortened V by 4 bases and J by 6 bases, and 16 bases separated the two germline ends. This CDR3 comprises 14 residues. CDR1 and CDR2 (germline): MDHEN, SYDVKM. CDR3 nucleotides: TGTGCCAGCAGTTCACCCGCGGGATTGGCCGAGCAGTACTTC. Its protein is CASSSPAGLAEQYF.

CDR3 nucleotide sequence: TGTGCCAGCAGTTACCGGGCAGGGCGTGTCAATGAGCAGTTCTTC. Translated, it gives CASSYRAGRVNEQFF. The chain links TRBV6-2 or TRBV6-3 to TRBJ2-1; a possible D gene is TRBD1 (5 bases). CDR3 length: 15 amino acids. The germline V gene encodes CDR1 MNHEY and CDR2 SVGEGT. V was shortened by 2 bases and J by 6 bases, with 14 bases between the two germline ends.

The V gene is TRBV19, the J gene TRBJ2-5, with 11 positions matching TRBD2. CDR1 LNHDA and CDR2 SQIVND come from the germline V gene (reference sequence). This CDR3 region has 15 residues. V was pared by 6 bases and J by 2 bases, with 5 bases of the junction left unmatched. The CDR3: CASRRLAGSQETQYF. CDR3 in DNA: TGTGCCAGTAGACGACTAGCGGGGTCACAAGAGACCCAGTACTTC. Variable domain in full (rest from reference TRBV19 and TRBJ2-5): DGGITQSPKYLFRKEGQNVTLSCEQNLNHDAMYWYRQDPGQGLRLIYYSQIVNDFQKGDIAEGYSVSREKKESFPLTVTSAQKNPTAFYLCASRRLAGSQETQYFGPGTRLLVL.

This chain links TRBV9 with TRBJ2-7; D is perhaps TRBD1 (5 bases). V gave up 0 bases and J gave up 2 bases, with 12 bases separating them. This CDR3 has 15 residues. CDR1 and CDR2 from the germline V gene are SGDLS and YYNGEE. The CDR3 here is CASSVGPVDTYEQYF. In DNA form, the CDR3 reads TGTGCCAGCAGCGTAGGCCCCGTGGACACCTACGAGCAGTACTTC.

This rearrangement joins TRBV28 to TRBJ2-1; TRBD1 agrees at 7 bases. The CDR3 is made up of 14 amino acids. After removal of 8 bases from V and 4 bases from J, the junction contained 8 bases not matched to a gene. Germline-derived CDR1 and CDR2 are MDHEN and SYDVKM. CDR3: CASRPGQLYNEQFF. Written as DNA, the CDR3 is TGTGCCAGCCGCCCGGGACAGTTATACAATGAGCAGTTCTTC. The full variable domain, its missing parts supplied by reference TRBV28 and TRBJ2-1, is DVKVTQSSRYLVKRTGEKVFLECVQDMDHENMFWYRQDPGLGLRLIYFSYDVKMKEKGDIPEGYSVSREKKERFSLILESASTNQTSMYLCASRPGQLYNEQFFGPGTRLTVL.

The gene calls are TRBV19 and TRBJ2-5; 8 bases align to TRBD1. V lost 5 bases, J lost 4 bases, and 9 bases stayed unmatched. This CDR3 region has 15 residues. Germline assignment: CDR1 LNHDA and CDR2 SQIVND (reference sequence). Here the CDR3 DNA reads TGTGCCAGTAGTCCCGGACAGGGTTCCGCAGAGACCCAGTACTTC. It codes for CASSPGQGSAETQYF.

V is TRBV6-2 or TRBV6-3 and J is TRBJ2-1, with D perhaps matching TRBD1 (6 bases). The CDR3 is made up of 12 amino acids. V was shortened by 6 bases and J by 5 bases, with 8 bases between the two germline ends. Germline V gene lookup returns CDR1 MNHEY and CDR2 SVGEGT. The CDR3, as DNA: TGTGCCAGCAGGGGGGCTGACAATGAGCAGTTCTTC. As protein: CASRGADNEQFF.

This clonotype occurred a few times. V is TRBV28 and J is TRBJ2-7, with TRBD1 matching 7 bases. Germline assignment: CDR1 MDHEN and CDR2 SYDVKM. V dropped 7 bases and J dropped 3; count of bases not matched to a gene: 9. The CDR3 has 14 amino acids. CDR3 DNA sequence: TGTGCCAGCACCCGACCGGGACAGAGCTACGAGCAGTACTTC. Encoded protein: CASTRPGQSYEQYF. Variable domain in full (rest from reference TRBV28 and TRBJ2-7): DVKVTQSSRYLVKRTGEKVFLECVQDMDHENMFWYRQDPGLGLRLIYFSYDVKMKEKGDIPEGYSVSREKKERFSLILESASTNQTSMYLCASTRPGQSYEQYFGPGTRLTVT.

The chain couples TRBV28 to TRBJ2-5; a possible D gene is TRBD1 (5 bases). The CDR3 is 13 residues long. With 5 bases removed from V and 3 bases from J, the gap between germline ends came to 10 bases. Germline assignment: CDR1 MDHEN and CDR2 SYDVKM. The CDR3 protein is CASSRQYKETQYF. The CDR3 DNA reads as TGTGCCAGCAGTAGACAGTACAAAGAGACCCAGTACTTC.